This entry lists 25 T cell receptor beta chains sequenced from one sample in a study of identifying expanded T cells in peripheral blood. Profiling relied on immunoSEQ multiplex PCR, and the TCRdb table lists in-frame clones only, not all of them. There are around 95,000 clones in the sample; 80% to 90% occur only once, and about 6% lies in the top ten. Sample: blood. These receptor sequences come from a person aged 18 to 70 in good health.

The chain links TRBV4-1 to TRBJ2-7; 7 bases match TRBD1. The CDR3 consists of 15 residues. J lost 3 bases, V lost 4 bases, and 9 bases had no gene match. In germline, CDR1 is MGHRA, CDR2 YSYEKL. The chain's CDR3 is CASSRGDRDNYEQYF. The CDR3, as DNA: TGCGCCAGCAGCCGGGGAGACAGGGATAACTACGAGCAGTACTTC.

The gene calls are TRBV7-9 and TRBJ1-2; TRBD1 is a possible D gene (6 bases). CDR3 size: 12 residues. Looked up from germline, CDR1 is SEHNR and CDR2 is FQNEAQ (reference sequence). V lost 4 bases, J lost 7 bases, and 10 bases lay in between. CDR3 amino acids: CASSSTGGGYTF. CDR3 DNA: TGTGCCAGCAGCTCGACAGGTGGTGGCTACACCTTC.

This clone was counted once. This chain links TRBV6-6 with TRBJ1-5, with 7 bases that match TRBD1. The CDR3 has 15 amino acids. Germline V gene data show CDR1 as MNHNY and CDR2 as SVGAGI (reference sequence). The V segment lost 6 bases and the J segment 4 bases; nucleotides outside the gene matches: 9. CDR3 residues: CASRPRDSSNQPQHF. Here the CDR3 DNA reads TGTGCCAGCAGACCCCGGGACAGTTCAAATCAGCCCCAGCATTTT.

The chain couples TRBV7-9 to TRBJ2-2, with D hard to call. This CDR3 region has 15 residues. Germline loops: CDR1 SEHNR, CDR2 FQNEAQ (reference sequence). V dropped 0 bases and J dropped 6 bases, with 11 bases sitting between them. CDR3: CASSLARVLSGELFF. The CDR3 region has the DNA TGTGCCAGCAGCTTAGCGCGCGTCCTTTCCGGGGAGCTGTTTTTT.

This chain links TRBV4-1 with TRBJ2-1; TRBD2 matches at 12 bases. Germline lookup yields CDR1 MGHRA and CDR2 YSYEKL. The CDR3 has 16 amino acids. With V trimmed by 4 bases and J by 10 bases, 11 bases remained unmatched. CDR3 nucleotides: TGCGCCAGCAGCCCACATCCGGGACTAGCGGGTGAGGAGCAGTTCTTC. Encoded protein: CASSPHPGLAGEEQFF.

This clone was seen a single time. This rearrangement joins TRBV13 to TRBJ1-1; D is unresolved. Germline V gene lookup returns CDR1 PRHDT and CDR2 FYEKMQ (reference sequence). The CDR3 contains 15 residues. V shed 1 base and J shed 3 bases, with 12 bases lying between them. The CDR3, as DNA: TGTGCCAGCAGCTTAGCCCTCACCGGGGACACTGAAGCTTTCTTT. Encoded protein: CASSLALTGDTEAFF. Together with reference TRBV13 and TRBJ1-1, the CDR3 gives the full variable domain: AAGVIQSPRHLIKEKRETATLKCYPIPRHDTVYWYQQGPGQDPQFLISFYEKMQSDKGSIPDRFSAQQFSDYHSELNMSSLELGDSALYFCASSLALTGDTEAFFGQGTRLTVV.

The CDR3 protein is CASSRHTGPRAFF. DNA of the CDR3: TGTGCCAGCAGCCGGCATACAGGGCCAAGAGCTTTCTTT. V and J are TRBV4-2 and TRBJ1-1; D might be TRBD1 (6 bases). Germline V gene data show CDR1 as LGHNA and CDR2 as YNFKEQ. CDR3 length: 13 amino acids. Trimming cost V 4 bases and J 10 bases, with 16 bases left between them.

This chain joins TRBV18 and TRBJ1-1; 11 bases map to TRBD1. V was pared by 0 bases and J by 4 bases, with 10 bases of the junction left unmatched. Germline-derived CDR1 and CDR2 are KGHSH and LQKENI. The length of the CDR3 is 18 residues. The CDR3 sequence is CASSPPWTGGAGGTEAFF. The CDR3 nucleotides are TGTGCCAGCTCACCACCTTGGACAGGGGGCGCCGGGGGCACTGAAGCTTTCTTT. The whole variable domain, remainder taken from reference TRBV18 and TRBJ1-1, is NAGVMQNPRHLVRRRGQEARLRCSPMKGHSHVYWYRQLPEEGLKFMVYLQKENIIDESGMPKERFSAEFPKEGPSILRIQQVVRGDSAAYFCASSPPWTGGAGGTEAFFGQGTRLTVV.

The chain carries TRBV30 and TRBJ1-5; 7 bases are shared with TRBD1. The J segment lost 4 bases and the V segment lost 5 bases, leaving 11 bases of the junction unmatched. CDR3 length equals 15 residues. Looked up from germline, CDR1 is GTSNPN and CDR2 is SVGIG (reference sequence). For the CDR3, the DNA is TGTGCCTGGGGCGAGGGAGGGGGCCCGAATCAGCCCCAGCATTTT. Its protein product is CAWGEGGGPNQPQHF.

This clone is a singleton in its sample. The chain joins TRBV7-2 to TRBJ1-2, with D perhaps matching TRBD1 (5 bases). Germline V gene data show CDR1 as SGHTA and CDR2 as FQGNSA. Trimming removed 4 bases from V and 6 bases from J, with 15 bases in between. This CDR3 spans 14 amino acids. The CDR3 DNA follows: TGTGCCAGCAGCTCCTACCAAAGACAGAATGGCTACACCTTC. This gives the protein CASSSYQRQNGYTF.

This chain joins TRBV7-9 and TRBJ1-2; TRBD1 aligns across 7 bases. The CDR3 spans 13 residues. CDR1 is SEHNR and CDR2 is FQNEAQ in the germline V gene (reference sequence). With V trimmed by 7 bases and J by 4 bases, 6 bases remained unmatched. The CDR3, as DNA: TGTGCCAGCAACCGACAGGGACGCTATGGCTACACCTTC. Protein: CASNRQGRYGYTF.

This sequence joins TRBV19 and TRBJ2-7; D gene unclear. Germline loops: CDR1 LNHDA, CDR2 SQIVND (reference sequence). V was pared by 7 bases and J by 2 bases, with 15 bases between. CDR3 length: 14 residues. CDR3 nucleotides: TGTGCCAGTACCGATTCAGCAACCCCCTACGAGCAGTACTTC. Residues: CASTDSATPYEQYF.

The chain uses TRBV7-2 and TRBJ1-1; weak D call: TRBD1 (6 bases). Looked up from germline, CDR1 is SGHTA and CDR2 is FQGNSA. The length of the CDR3 is 15 residues. Trimming removed 2 bases from V and 1 base from J, with 11 bases in between. Written as DNA, the CDR3 is TGTGCCAGCAGCTTATGGACAGCCGGGAACACTGAAGCTTTCTTT. Translation: CASSLWTAGNTEAFF.

The chain combines TRBV5-1 with TRBJ1-6; the D is unclear. CDR1 SGHRS and CDR2 YFSETQ come from the germline V gene. CDR3 length equals 15 residues. The germline V and J ends were trimmed by 4 bases and 9 bases, with 17 bases remaining between them. The CDR3 nucleotides read TGCGCCAGCAGCCCCGAAAGCAGGTCGTCTTCACCCCTCCACTTT. Its protein is CASSPESRSSSPLHF.

This chain uses TRBV6-5 with TRBJ1-1; D may be TRBD1 (5 bases). Between the trimmed V and J ends, which lost 5 bases and 1 base, there was a span of 11 bases. The CDR3 spans 14 residues. The germline V gene has CDR1 MNHEY and CDR2 SVGAGI. This CDR3 reads CASSEQAGNTEAFF. CDR3 nucleotides: TGTGCCAGCAGTGAACAGGCTGGGAACACTGAAGCTTTCTTT.

The rearrangement links TRBV9 to TRBJ1-1, with D unresolved. V lost 5 bases to trimming and J lost 3 bases, with 14 bases between them. The CDR3 length is 14 residues. Germline loops: CDR1 SGDLS, CDR2 YYNGEE. The CDR3 spells CASRSHTRDTEAFF. The CDR3 DNA is TGTGCCAGCAGGTCCCACACCCGCGACACTGAAGCTTTCTTT.

The chain recombines TRBV18 with TRBJ2-3; D call uncertain. Trimming removed 2 bases from V and 3 bases from J, with 6 bases in between. Germline loops: CDR1 KGHSH, CDR2 LQKENI. The CDR3 contains 13 residues. In DNA form, the CDR3 reads TGTGCCAGCTCACCATTGAGAACAGATACGCAGTATTTT. Translation: CASSPLRTDTQYF.

CDR3 in DNA: TGTGCCAGCAGCTTAGGTCTCGGGCTAGCGGCTTACGAGCAGTACTTC. It codes for CASSLGLGLAAYEQYF. The chain combines TRBV13 with TRBJ2-7, with 7 bases identical to TRBD2. The CDR3 is 16 residues long. With 0 bases clipped from V and 4 bases from J, the junction kept 9 bases outside the gene matches. Germline V lookup: CDR1 PRHDT, CDR2 FYEKMQ (reference sequence).

This chain links TRBV19 with TRBJ1-4; 7 bases are a match to TRBD1. After removal of 5 bases from V and 0 bases from J, the junction contained 9 bases not matched to a gene. CDR3 length equals 17 residues. Germline V CDR1 and CDR2: LNHDA, SQIVND (reference sequence). The CDR3 spells CASSSRGRVTTNEKLFF. Here the CDR3 DNA reads TGTGCCAGTAGTTCAAGGGGGCGGGTGACAACTAATGAAAAACTGTTTTTT.

This chain's CDR3 is CAISEATGMGHEQYF. In DNA, the CDR3 is TGTGCCATCAGTGAGGCGACAGGGATGGGCCACGAGCAGTACTTC. V and J are TRBV10-3 and TRBJ2-7; 7 bases line up with TRBD1. CDR3 length equals 15 residues. Germline V gene data show CDR1 as ENHRY and CDR2 as SYGVKD. V gave up 2 bases and J gave up 5 bases; unmatched junction bases: 9.

V usage is TRBV18 and J usage is TRBJ2-2; D remains unclear. Germline V gene sequence: CDR1 KGHSH, CDR2 LQKENI. With 4 bases removed from V and 6 bases from J, the gap between germline ends came to 9 bases. The CDR3 contains 13 residues. CDR3 DNA: TGTGCCAGCTCACTCAAGCAGTCCGGGGAGCTGTTTTTT. Its translation is CASSLKQSGELFF.

The J gene is TRBJ2-6, the V gene TRBV7-9; 9 bases agree with TRBD1. J was trimmed by 1 base and V by 1 base; bases with no gene match: 8. This CDR3 spans 19 amino acids. The germline CDR1 and CDR2 sequences are SEHNR and FQNEAQ (reference sequence). The CDR3 DNA sequence: TGTGCCAGCAGCTTAGTAGCAGAGGGACAGGGTTCTGGGGCCAACGTCCTGACTTTC. Its translation is CASSLVAEGQGSGANVLTF.

V usage is TRBV19 and J usage is TRBJ1-1; no reliable D call. CDR1 and CDR2 (germline): LNHDA, SQIVND (reference sequence). The CDR3 covers 14 residues. The V end was cut by 5 bases, the J end by 3 bases, with 13 bases between. CDR3 coding DNA: TGTGCCAGTAGTCCCAGAGAACCCTACACTGAAGCTTTCTTT. Translation: CASSPREPYTEAFF.

The genes are TRBV29-1 and TRBJ2-1, with D perhaps matching TRBD2 (6 bases). CDR3 length: 14 residues. With 3 bases removed from V and 7 bases from J, the gap between germline ends came to 16 bases. In germline, CDR1 is SQVTM, CDR2 ANQGSEA. CDR3 loop: CSVDPWRGENEQFF. The CDR3 DNA sequence: TGCAGCGTTGATCCCTGGCGGGGAGAAAATGAGCAGTTCTTC.

This clone was found a few times. The chain is built from TRBV6-4 and TRBJ2-1, with D perhaps TRBD1 (6 bases). Germline loops: CDR1 MRHNA, CDR2 SNTAGT. V lost 5 bases to trimming and J lost 0 bases, with 17 bases between them. The CDR3 is 17 amino acids. CDR3 sequence reads: CASSKTRQESSYNEQFF. DNA of the CDR3: TGTGCCAGCAGTAAAACCCGACAGGAAAGCTCCTACAATGAGCAGTTCTTC.